The entry below gives a single T cell receptor (beta chain) sequence along with its context. What it binds is unknown. Generated by immunoSEQ multiplex PCR, the TCRdb table keeps only in-frame clones and is missing some. This table holds about 94,000 clones, around nine tenths found once. The sample comes from a study of OX40 agonist ivuxolimab in advanced cancers. The overall study: The patients got ivuxolimab, which is an agonistic anti-OX40 (CD134) antibody. Patients were approximately 80% male with ages roughly 23 to 79, mean 60.

Germline loops: CDR1 SGHTA, CDR2 FQGNSA. The CDR3 extends over 14 amino acids. V lost 6 bases, J lost 5 bases, and 7 bases stayed unmatched. Findings and caveats of the study: At 0.1-3.0 mg/kg, partial responders had clonal expansion among the lowest observed.

The TCR originated in an adult with an advanced solid tumor such as melanoma, head and neck, liver or kidney cancer. The specimen comprised CD4+ or CD8+ T cells sorted from blood, sampled in a trial of the OX40 agonist ivuxolimab. This chain uses TRBV7-2 with TRBJ1-1; 9 bases map to TRBD1. The DNA of the CDR3 is TGTGCCAGCAGGTGGGGACAGGGTCTAACTGAAGCTTTCTTT. Its translation: CASRWGQGLTEAFF.